Presented here are 23 T cell receptor beta chains from one specimen sequenced in a study of T-cell memory formation after mild COVID-19. TCRdb re-called the 5' RACE reads with MiXCR, one entry per CDR3 protein. This table has 250,000 to 350,000 distinct CDR3 sequences, 15% to 20% appearing once. Input material: PBMCs or a T cell subset sorted from them (not recorded which). The source of these receptors is a man aged 18 to 35 who had mild COVID-19 (a few samples of this study predate the infection). Cell type and time point are not known.

The chain employs TRBV20-1 and TRBJ1-5; D gene unclear. V was shortened by 4 bases and J by 2 bases, with 6 bases between the two germline ends. Germline loops: CDR1 DFQATT, CDR2 SNEGSKA (reference sequence). CDR3 length: 12 amino acids. The CDR3 bases are TGCAGTGCTACGTTGGGCAATCAGCCCCAGCATTTT. It specifies CSATLGNQPQHF.

This clonotype occurred a few times. The chain combines TRBV12-3 or TRBV12-4 with TRBJ1-4, with D tentatively TRBD1 (5 bases). This CDR3 spans 13 amino acids. Trimming pared 10 bases from V and 0 bases from J, leaving 9 bases between. The CDR3 region is CATGQSTNEKLFF. For the CDR3, the DNA is TGTGCCACCGGACAATCAACTAATGAAAAACTGTTTTTT.

This sequence joins TRBV11-3 and TRBJ1-2; perhaps TRBD1 as D (6 bases). The CDR3 is 17 residues long. The V gene lost 5 bases and the J gene lost 4 bases, with 23 bases spanning the gap. CDR1 and CDR2 from the germline V gene are SGHNT and YENEEA. The CDR3 here is CASSPIRRGIRGYGYTF. The CDR3 nucleotides are TGTGCCAGCAGCCCAATCCGGCGGGGGATCAGGGGCTATGGCTACACCTTC.

The rearrangement links TRBV4-3 to TRBJ2-7, with D unclear. Germline lookup yields CDR1 LGHNA and CDR2 YSLEER. The V and J ends lost 4 bases and 0 bases respectively, with 16 bases between them. The CDR3 consists of 16 residues. CDR3 protein: CASSLSFGGDSYEQYF. The CDR3 DNA sequence: TGCGCCAGCAGCCTGAGTTTTGGCGGAGACTCCTACGAGCAGTACTTC.

This chain links TRBV11-2 with TRBJ2-7; D might be TRBD2 (5 bases). Germline CDR1 is SGHAT and CDR2 is FQNNGV. Deletions cut 3 bases from V and 3 bases from J, with 9 bases between. This CDR3 has 13 amino acids. The DNA for the CDR3 is TGTGCCAGCAGCTTGGAGCGGTTCTACGAGCAGTACTTC. This codes for CASSLERFYEQYF.

The chain uses TRBV4-3 and TRBJ2-2; D is ambiguous. This CDR3 has 17 amino acids. Germline V gene data show CDR1 as LGHNA and CDR2 as YSLEER. V shed 0 bases and J shed 2 bases, with 13 bases lying between them. The CDR3 DNA is TGCGCCAGCAGCCAAGATACAGACGGAGTTAACACCGGGGAGCTGTTTTTT. Translation: CASSQDTDGVNTGELFF.

This clonotype was picked up a small number of times. The V gene is TRBV6-6, the J gene TRBJ1-6; 7 bases map to TRBD1. The CDR3 covers 17 residues. Trimming cost V 6 bases and J 7 bases; bases outside gene matches: 15. Germline loops: CDR1 MNHNY, CDR2 SVGAGI (reference sequence). This CDR3 reads CASSSSTGEGWNSPLHF. The CDR3 nucleotides read TGTGCCAGCAGCTCATCTACAGGGGAAGGATGGAATTCACCCCTCCACTTT.

The gene calls are TRBV10-3 and TRBJ2-5; 10 positions match TRBD2. The V gene's germline CDR1 is ENHRY and CDR2 SYGVKD. The CDR3 has 14 residues. The V segment lost 6 bases and the J segment 3 bases; nucleotides outside the gene matches: 4. The CDR3 loop reads CAISRTSGEETQYF. DNA of the CDR3: TGTGCCATCAGCCGGACTAGCGGTGAAGAGACCCAGTACTTC.

In its sample, this clonotype was seen a few times. In DNA, the CDR3 is TGTGCCAGCAGTGAACTCGGGGGAGGACAGCCCCAGCATTTT. Translated, it gives CASSELGGGQPQHF. The chain couples TRBV2 to TRBJ1-5; D perhaps matches TRBD1 (5 bases). The CDR3 runs to 14 residues. V gave up 2 bases and J gave up 7 bases, with 12 bases separating them. Germline values: CDR1 SNHLY, CDR2 FYNNEI.

The V and J genes are TRBV20-1 and TRBJ1-5, with 10 bases aligning to TRBD1. CDR1 is DFQATT and CDR2 is SNEGSKA in the germline V gene (reference sequence). The CDR3 runs 15 residues. The junction had 9 bases not matched to a gene; V was cut back by 3 bases and J by 7 bases. CDR3 DNA: TGCAGTGCTAGGGGAGACAGGGGGCGGCGGCAGCCCCAGCATTTT. Translation gives CSARGDRGRRQPQHF.

This clonotype was detected ten times or more. The chain carries TRBV6-2 or TRBV6-3 and TRBJ2-7; possible D gene TRBD1, 5 bases. CDR1 and CDR2 (germline): MNHEY, SVGEGT. Deletions cut 6 bases from V and 7 bases from J, with 13 bases between. The CDR3 spans 12 residues. The chain's CDR3 is CASSLPGKEQYV. As DNA, the CDR3 is TGTGCCAGCAGCCTACCAGGGAAGGAGCAGTACGTC.

This clonotype occurred many times. The gene calls are TRBV7-9 and TRBJ2-1; 7 bases match TRBD1. V dropped 5 bases and J dropped 9; count of bases not matched to a gene: 4. The CDR3 is 12 amino acids. In germline, CDR1 is SEHNR, CDR2 FQNEAQ (reference sequence). CDR3 sequence reads: CASSERGREQFF. Here the CDR3 DNA reads TGTGCCAGCAGCGAAAGGGGGCGTGAGCAGTTCTTC.

This clonotype was recorded many times. This chain joins TRBV12-3 or TRBV12-4 and TRBJ2-7; tentative D call: TRBD2 (5 bases). The CDR3 has 13 amino acids. Trimming cost V 3 bases and J 6 bases, with 12 bases left between them. The CDR3 reads CASSFRTASEQYF. The DNA for the CDR3 is TGTGCCAGCAGTTTTAGGACTGCCTCCGAGCAGTACTTC.

This clonotype appeared many times. This chain connects TRBV6-6 to TRBJ2-7; tentatively, D is TRBD1 or TRBD2 (5 bases each). Trimming removed 8 bases from V and 7 bases from J, with 18 bases in between. The CDR3 consists of 13 residues. Per the germline V gene, CDR1 is MNHNY and CDR2 is SVGAGI (reference sequence). The CDR3 here is CASRVGTGLEQYF. For the CDR3, the DNA is TGTGCCAGCCGGGTCGGGACGGGCTTGGAGCAGTACTTC.

This clonotype was observed at least ten times. This chain connects TRBV7-2 to TRBJ1-1, with D unclear. Germline V gene sequence: CDR1 SGHTA, CDR2 FQGNSA. V was pared by 2 bases and J by 3 bases, with 10 bases between. The CDR3 is 14 residues long. The CDR3 region is CASSLKGWYTEAFF. In nucleotides, the CDR3 is TGTGCCAGCAGCTTAAAGGGATGGTACACTGAAGCTTTCTTT.

This clonotype was counted a few times. The chain recombines TRBV21-1 with TRBJ1-6; TRBD1 reflects the table's D call only, with no check against the DNA. TRBV21-1 is termed a pseudogene. The CDR3 is 16 amino acids. CDR3 in DNA: TGTGCCAGCAGCAACCACGGGACAGCCGAGAATTCACCCCTCCACTTT. This translates into CASSNHGTAENSPLHF.

The chain carries TRBV11-2 and TRBJ1-2; 11 nucleotides align to TRBD1. Germline loops: CDR1 SGHAT, CDR2 FQNNGV. The V gene end was trimmed by 6 bases and the J gene end by 7 bases; junction bases not matched to a gene: 10. CDR3 length equals 15 residues. CDR3 region: CASRARGQGDFGYTF. The CDR3 DNA follows: TGTGCCAGCAGAGCTCGGGGACAGGGGGATTTTGGCTACACCTTC. The whole variable domain, remainder taken from reference TRBV11-2 and TRBJ1-2, is EAGVAQSPRYKIIEKRQSVAFWCNPISGHATLYWYQQILGQGPKLLIQFQNNGVVDDSQLPKDRFSAERLKGVDSTLKIQPAKLEDSAVYLCASRARGQGDFGYTFGSGTRLTVV.

The chain combines TRBV7-2 with TRBJ2-1; 9 nucleotides line up with TRBD1. The CDR3 is made up of 17 amino acids. CDR1 is SGHTA and CDR2 is FQGNSA in the germline V gene. V lost 3 bases to trimming and J lost 0 bases; unmatched junction nucleotides: 6. The CDR3 spells CASSFRGTGSSYNEQFF. The CDR3 nucleotides are TGTGCCAGCAGCTTTAGAGGGACAGGGAGCTCCTACAATGAGCAGTTCTTC.

This clonotype was observed a few times. The chain couples TRBV10-3 to TRBJ2-7, with D possibly being TRBD1 (6 bases). The V gene's germline CDR1 is ENHRY and CDR2 SYGVKD. There are 13 residues in the CDR3. V was pared by 6 bases and J by 2 bases, with 11 bases between. CDR3 sequence (DNA): TGTGCCATCAGACCGGACAGTACCTACGAGCAGTACGTC. It yields the protein CAIRPDSTYEQYV.

CDR3 protein: CASSPSGGSNQPQHF. The CDR3 DNA reads TGCGCCAGCAGCCCCTCAGGGGGTAGCAATCAGCCCCAGCATTTT. The V and J genes are TRBV5-1 and TRBJ1-5; 7 nucleotides agree with TRBD1. Looked up from germline, CDR1 is SGHRS and CDR2 is YFSETQ. The CDR3 length is 15 residues. Germline trimming cut 4 bases from V and 0 bases from J; bases unmatched to any gene: 4.

V and J are TRBV7-9 and TRBJ1-2; D perhaps matches TRBD1 (5 bases). This CDR3 has 14 residues. Germline V CDR1 and CDR2: SEHNR, FQNEAQ (reference sequence). Trimming left V 3 bases short and J 4 bases short, with 12 bases between. CDR3: CASSFRDGVYGYTF. The CDR3 nucleotides are TGTGCCAGCAGCTTCAGGGACGGGGTCTATGGCTACACCTTC.

This chain links TRBV4-2 with TRBJ2-7; 10 bases fit TRBD2. V was pared by 0 bases and J by 7 bases, with 6 bases of the junction left unmatched. CDR3 size: 15 residues. Germline CDR1 LGHNA, CDR2 YNFKEQ. In nucleotides, the CDR3 is TGTGCCAGCAGCCAAGAAGGAGCGGGGGGGCATGAGCAGTACTTC. Encoded protein: CASSQEGAGGHEQYF.

This clonotype has just a few counts. This chain joins TRBV12-3 or TRBV12-4 and TRBJ1-2, with a weak D call TRBD1 (6 bases). Trimming left V 6 bases short and J 8 bases short, with 10 bases between. CDR3 size: 11 residues. This CDR3 is CASSTGWGYTF. As DNA, the CDR3 is TGTGCCAGCAGCACAGGGTGGGGCTACACCTTC.